This passage covers 8 T cell receptor beta chains from one sample sequenced in a study of identical twins. MiXCR, run by TCRdb on the 5' RACE reads, gives a single entry per CDR3 protein. The profile shows approximately 1.8 million distinct CDR3 sequences, about 31% of them singletons. The sample was cord blood. The receptors stem from a newborn girl in good health.

This clonotype was seen more than once but under ten times. The J gene is TRBJ2-1, the V gene TRBV28; 7 bases align to TRBD2. This CDR3 comprises 16 residues. The J segment lost 2 bases and the V segment lost 3 bases, leaving 7 bases of the junction unmatched. Germline assignment: CDR1 MDHEN and CDR2 SYDVKM. The CDR3 region is CASSLPRLATYNEQFF. CDR3 bases: TGTGCCAGCAGTTTGCCCCGACTAGCTACCTACAATGAGCAGTTCTTC.

This clonotype was counted only a few times. The gene calls are TRBV4-2 and TRBJ1-4, with D possibly being TRBD1 (5 bases). This CDR3 comprises 17 residues. Trimming stripped 0 bases from V and 0 bases from J, with 11 bases between. The V gene's germline CDR1 is LGHNA and CDR2 YNFKEQ. The CDR3 DNA sequence: TGTGCCAGCAGCCAAGATCCGGTGACAGCAACTAATGAAAAACTGTTTTTT. Residues: CASSQDPVTATNEKLFF.

The gene calls are TRBV29-1 and TRBJ1-1; D perhaps matches TRBD1 (5 bases). V lost 0 bases and J lost 4, with 15 bases in between. This CDR3 has 15 amino acids. Per germline, CDR1 SQVTM and CDR2 ANQGSEA. The CDR3 DNA reads TGCAGCGTTGAAGATCTCGGCAGGGATAGCACTGAAGCTTTCTTT. Its protein product is CSVEDLGRDSTEAFF. Looking up the rest from reference TRBV29-1 and TRBJ1-1 gives the full variable domain: SAVISQKPSRDICQRGTSLTIQCQVDSQVTMMFWYRQQPGQSLTLIATANQGSEATYESGFVIDKFPISRPNLTFSTLTVSNMSPEDSSIYLCSVEDLGRDSTEAFFGQGTRLTVV.

On this clonotype: At one end, the junction sequence differs from germline, possibly due to a read error. This chain uses TRBV7-7 with TRBJ2-1; D may match TRBD1 or TRBD2 (5 bases each). CDR3 size: 16 residues. Germline V gives CDR1 SSHAT, CDR2 FNYEAQ (reference sequence). The CDR3 sequence: CASSSIGTDRYNEQFF. CDR3 nucleotides: TGTGCTAGCAGCTCTATCGGGACGGATCGGTACAATGAGCAGTTCTTC.

The chain joins TRBV9 to TRBJ2-7; 8 nucleotides match TRBD2. The J segment lost 1 base and the V segment lost 0 bases, leaving 6 bases of the junction unmatched. The germline V gene encodes CDR1 SGDLS and CDR2 YYNGEE. The CDR3 is 16 amino acids. CDR3 amino acids: CASSVGVSGASYEQYF. CDR3 in DNA: TGTGCCAGCAGCGTAGGGGTTAGCGGGGCTTCCTACGAGCAGTACTTC. The full variable domain, with the rest looked up from reference TRBV9 and TRBJ2-7, is DSGVTQTPKHLITATGQRVTLRCSPRSGDLSVYWYQQSLDQGLQFLIQYYNGEERAKGNILERFSAQQFPDLHSELNLSSLELGDSALYFCASSVGVSGASYEQYFGPGTRLTVT.

The J gene is TRBJ2-7, the V gene TRBV6-5; 8 bases are a match to TRBD1. This CDR3 region has 13 residues. Trimming at V came to 6 bases and at J to 2 bases, leaving 3 bases not matched to a gene. Looked up from germline, CDR1 is MNHEY and CDR2 is SVGAGI. The DNA for the CDR3 is TGTGCCAGCAGACTACAGGGGGCCTACGAGCAGTACTTC. Residues: CASRLQGAYEQYF.

This clonotype was observed at least ten times. Mismatch with germline at one junction end may stem from a read error. The V call is TRBV12-3 or TRBV12-4, the J call TRBJ1-1; D not resolved. The CDR3 is 13 amino acids. As DNA, the CDR3 is TGCGCCAGCAGCTTGTCGGCGAACACTGAAGCTTTCTTT. This translates into CASSLSANTEAFF.

This clonotype was recorded many times. The chain joins TRBV29-1 to TRBJ2-7; possibly TRBD1 or TRBD2 for D (5 bases each). Per the germline V gene, CDR1 is SQVTM and CDR2 is ANQGSEA. The V gene lost 4 bases and the J gene lost 4 bases, with 11 bases spanning the gap. This CDR3 comprises 12 residues. CDR3 DNA: TGCAGCGTTGGTTCGAGGGGATACGAGCAGTACTTC. This encodes CSVGSRGYEQYF.